The 13 T cell receptor beta chains given below trace back to one sample, sequenced in a study of cytomegalovirus exposure and HLA in healthy donors. Researchers ran the PCR with 60 Vbeta and 13 Jbeta primers. The table came from immunoSEQ multiplex PCR; TCRdb's copy has only in-frame clones and leaves some out. The sample yields some 200,000 clones, roughly 70% seen once. Input material: PBMCs. Source of these receptors: a man aged 40-55 years in good health and CMV-seropositive.

The chain is built from TRBV6-1 and TRBJ2-1; TRBD2 aligns across 9 bases. The CDR3 has 14 amino acids. V shed 8 bases, J shed 8 bases, and the junction held 10 bases outside the gene matches. Looked up from germline, CDR1 is MNHNS and CDR2 is SASEGT. The CDR3 coding sequence is TGTGCCAGCGGAATTAGCGGGGGTCTCTATGAGCAGTTCTTC. The encoded protein is CASGISGGLYEQFF.

The rearrangement joins TRBV28 to TRBJ1-6, with D perhaps TRBD1 (6 bases). V shed 4 bases and J shed 12 bases, with 16 bases lying between them. CDR1 MDHEN and CDR2 SYDVKM come from the germline V gene. The CDR3 runs to 14 residues. The DNA of the CDR3 is TGTGCCAGCAGTTCGTCCGGGACACCTGTACCCCTCCACTTT. This translates into CASSSSGTPVPLHF. The variable domain in full, completed from reference TRBV28 and TRBJ1-6, reads DVKVTQSSRYLVKRTGEKVFLECVQDMDHENMFWYRQDPGLGLRLIYFSYDVKMKEKGDIPEGYSVSREKKERFSLILESASTNQTSMYLCASSSSGTPVPLHFGNGTRLTVT.

The chain couples TRBV15 to TRBJ2-5; 10 bases are shared with TRBD2. The CDR3 contains 17 residues. Germline lookup yields CDR1 LNHNV and CDR2 YYDKDF (reference sequence). Trimming took 3 bases from V and 6 from J; bases not matched to a gene: 13. The CDR3 sequence: CATSSGAGGPGLKTQYF. The CDR3 DNA sequence: TGTGCCACCAGCAGCGGAGCGGGGGGGCCCGGTTTAAAGACCCAGTACTTC. Full variable domain (outside the CDR3, taken from reference TRBV15 and TRBJ2-5): DAMVIQNPRYQVTQFGKPVTLSCSQTLNHNVMYWYQQKSSQAPKLLFHYYDKDFNNEADTPDNFQSRRPNTSFCFLDIRSPGLGDTAMYLCATSSGAGGPGLKTQYFGPGTRLLVL.

The chain couples TRBV18 to TRBJ2-5; D may be TRBD2 (6 bases). Germline V lookup: CDR1 KGHSH, CDR2 LQKENI. Between the trimmed V and J ends, which lost 2 bases and 5 bases, there was a span of 9 bases. This CDR3 has 13 amino acids. CDR3 region: CASSPSREETQYF. The CDR3 nucleotides are TGTGCCAGCTCACCATCCCGGGAGGAGACCCAGTACTTC.

The V call is TRBV2, the J call TRBJ1-2; 10 nucleotides align to TRBD1. The CDR3 totals 14 residues. Germline V gives CDR1 SNHLY, CDR2 FYNNEI. Trimming at V came to 6 bases and at J to 8 bases, leaving 9 bases not matched to a gene. Written as DNA, the CDR3 is TGTGCCAGCAGCCGGGACAGGGGTTCTCCGGGCTACACCTTC. Protein: CASSRDRGSPGYTF.

The chain has TRBV9 and TRBJ1-2; TRBD1 matches at 10 bases. J gave up 6 bases and V 4 bases, and 6 bases lay outside the gene matches. CDR3 length: 14 residues. Germline lookup yields CDR1 SGDLS and CDR2 YYNGEE. CDR3 sequence reads: CASSLDGTGDGYTF. In DNA form, the CDR3 reads TGTGCCAGCAGCCTAGATGGGACAGGGGATGGCTACACCTTC.

This clone appeared a few times. The gene calls are TRBV7-3 and TRBJ1-3, with 7 bases lining up with TRBD1. The germline CDR1 and CDR2 sequences are SGHTA and FQGTGA. CDR3 size: 15 residues. The V segment lost 2 bases and the J segment 3 bases; nucleotides outside the gene matches: 4. In DNA form, the CDR3 reads TGTGCCAGCAGCTTATCAGGGGGTGATGGAAACACCATATATTTT. Its protein is CASSLSGGDGNTIYF. Full variable domain (outside the CDR3, taken from reference TRBV7-3 and TRBJ1-3): GAGVSQTPSNKVTEKGKYVELRCDPISGHTALYWYRQSLGQGPEFLIYFQGTGAADDSGLPNDRFFAVRPEGSVSTLKIQRTERGDSAVYLCASSLSGGDGNTIYFGEGSWLTVV.

The chain recombines TRBV6-5 with TRBJ2-7; D possibly corresponds to TRBD2 (5 bases). Germline CDR1 reads MNHEY; CDR2 reads SVGAGI. The CDR3 sequence is 15 residues long. V dropped 0 bases and J dropped 1 base, with 10 bases sitting between them. The CDR3 region has the DNA TGTGCCAGCAGTTACTCGAGCCGGACTTCCTACGAGCAGTACTTC. This sequence encodes CASSYSSRTSYEQYF.

The V call is TRBV6-1, the J call TRBJ1-1, with a weak D call TRBD1 (5 bases). Trimming shortened V by 3 bases and J by 1 base, and 6 bases separated the two germline ends. This CDR3 is 13 amino acids long. Germline CDR1 is MNHNS and CDR2 is SASEGT. Written as DNA, the CDR3 is TGTGCCAGCAGTGACAGGGAGAACACTGAAGCTTTCTTT. Translating gives CASSDRENTEAFF.

J is TRBJ2-3 and V is TRBV7-2; 8 nucleotides match TRBD2. V shed 4 bases and J 2 bases; nucleotides not matched to a gene: 14. Per germline, CDR1 SGHTA and CDR2 FQGNSA. The CDR3 length is 18 residues. CDR3 sequence (DNA): TGTGCCAGCAGCTCCCGCACTACTACCGGGGGGGACACAGATACGCAGTATTTT. It is translated as CASSSRTTTGGDTDTQYF. Full variable domain (missing parts from reference TRBV7-2 and TRBJ2-3): GAGVSQSPSNKVTEKGKDVELRCDPISGHTALYWYRQSLGQGLEFLIYFQGNSAPDKSGLPSDRFSAERTGGSVSTLTIQRTQQEDSAVYLCASSSRTTTGGDTDTQYFGPGTRLTVL.

The genes are TRBV5-1 and TRBJ2-1; possible D gene TRBD2, 5 bases. There are 17 residues in the CDR3. Trimming left V 0 bases short and J 2 bases short, with 15 bases between. Germline loops: CDR1 SGHRS, CDR2 YFSETQ. CDR3 loop: CASSLVLGRDTYNEQFF. In DNA form, the CDR3 reads TGCGCCAGCAGCTTGGTTTTGGGGAGAGATACCTACAATGAGCAGTTCTTC.

The chain combines TRBV5-1 with TRBJ2-7, with 7 bases matching TRBD1. Germline V gene data show CDR1 as SGHRS and CDR2 as YFSETQ. This CDR3 contains 13 residues. After removal of 7 bases from V and 4 bases from J, the junction contained 8 bases not matched to a gene. DNA for the CDR3: TGCGCCAGCCGGGACAGTAGGGAATACGAGCAGTACTTC. It encodes CASRDSREYEQYF.

The CDR3 region has the DNA TGCGCCAGCAGCCAAGATGAGACTAGCGGGGGCACCCTTTTGAATGAGCAGTTCTTC. It encodes CASSQDETSGGTLLNEQFF. The chain has TRBV4-1 and TRBJ2-1; 12 nucleotides match TRBD2. Germline-derived CDR1 and CDR2 are MGHRA and YSYEKL. V dropped 0 bases and J dropped 7; count of bases not matched to a gene: 13. The CDR3 has 19 residues.